Presented here are 9 T cell receptor beta chains from one specimen sequenced in a study of early T cells in non-severe SARS-CoV-2 infection. TCRdb redid the calling of the 5' RACE reads with MiXCR, one entry per CDR3 protein. This table holds tens of thousands of distinct CDR3 sequences, around 11% found once. The sequencing here drew on whole blood, taken at baseline. The receptor set was obtained from an adult who was a healthcare worker with PCR-confirmed SARS-CoV-2 infection or an uninfected control (not recorded which).

This clonotype was found many times. The rearrangement uses TRBV6-2 or TRBV6-3 and TRBJ2-1; possibly TRBD1 for D (6 bases). V lost 2 bases and J 0 bases, leaving 20 bases between the germline ends. There are 19 residues in the CDR3. The germline V gene has CDR1 MNHEY and CDR2 SVGEGT. CDR3 amino acids: CASSYPTQGTPSSYNEQFF. For the CDR3, the DNA is TGTGCCAGCAGTTACCCCACGCAGGGGACGCCAAGCTCCTACAATGAGCAGTTCTTC.

The chain carries TRBV18 and TRBJ1-6; D is ambiguous. Germline CDR1 is KGHSH and CDR2 is LQKENI. Between the trimmed V and J ends, which lost 3 bases and 7 bases, there was a span of 10 bases. The CDR3 has 14 amino acids. The DNA for the CDR3 is TGTGCCAGCTCACCTCAGCGCCCCAATTCACCCCTCCACTTT. It yields the protein CASSPQRPNSPLHF. Together with reference TRBV18 and TRBJ1-6, the CDR3 gives the full variable domain: NAGVMQNPRHLVRRRGQEARLRCSPMKGHSHVYWYRQLPEEGLKFMVYLQKENIIDESGMPKERFSAEFPKEGPSILRIQQVVRGDSAAYFCASSPQRPNSPLHFGNGTRLTVT.

This clonotype was counted only a few times. This chain links TRBV24-1 with TRBJ2-2, with unresolved D. V dropped 10 bases and J dropped 1 base, with 15 bases sitting between them. CDR3 size: 15 residues. The germline V gene has CDR1 KGHDR and CDR2 SFDVKD. Here the CDR3 DNA reads TGTGCCACGCCGGCCGTAGGGCTGAACACCGGGGAGCTGTTTTTT. Its translation is CATPAVGLNTGELFF.

This clonotype was detected a few times. This chain uses TRBV7-9 with TRBJ2-3; D gene ambiguous. V dropped 4 bases and J dropped 2 bases, with 4 bases sitting between them. The CDR3 sequence is 12 residues long. Germline V lookup: CDR1 SEHNR, CDR2 FQNEAQ (reference sequence). CDR3 sequence reads: CASSSVTDTQYF. For the CDR3, the DNA is TGTGCCAGCAGCTCAGTCACAGATACGCAGTATTTT.

This clonotype occurred many times. This rearrangement joins TRBV12-3 or TRBV12-4 to TRBJ2-7; 7 bases are shared with TRBD1. This CDR3 is 14 amino acids long. With 1 base clipped from V and 6 bases from J, the junction kept 6 bases outside the gene matches. The CDR3 reads CASSLVGGPLEQYF. CDR3 DNA sequence: TGTGCCAGCAGTTTAGTAGGGGGCCCCCTCGAGCAGTACTTC.

There are many counts of this clonotype. The chain uses TRBV6-2 or TRBV6-3 and TRBJ2-2, with D uncertain. Between the trimmed V and J ends, which lost 1 base and 6 bases, there was a span of 6 bases. This CDR3 region has 13 residues. From germline, CDR1 is MNHEY and CDR2 SVGEGT. The CDR3 DNA follows: TGTGCCAGCAGTTACTTAGCTTCCGGGGAGCTGTTTTTT. Its protein is CASSYLASGELFF.

This chain links TRBV18 with TRBJ1-1; D is ambiguous. The V gene's germline CDR1 is KGHSH and CDR2 LQKENI. Trimming pared 3 bases from V and 0 bases from J, leaving 11 bases between. CDR3 size: 15 residues. The CDR3 loop is CASSPREGVNTEAFF. CDR3 in DNA: TGTGCCAGCTCACCCCGGGAGGGCGTGAACACTGAAGCTTTCTTT.

V and J are TRBV12-3 or TRBV12-4 and TRBJ1-2, with no clear D. This CDR3 spans 12 amino acids. Trimming removed 1 base at V and 8 bases at J, with 8 bases between. The DNA for the CDR3 is TGTGCCAGCAGTTTAGATGTTATCGGCTACACCTTC. It is translated as CASSLDVIGYTF.

This clonotype was detected many times. The chain couples TRBV12-3 or TRBV12-4 to TRBJ2-1; the match to TRBD2 covers 12 bases. The length of the CDR3 is 16 residues. The V segment lost 6 bases and the J segment 7 bases; nucleotides outside the gene matches: 10. Here the CDR3 DNA reads TGTGCCAGCAGCCGGGGTGGACTAGCGGGGCGGAATGAGCAGTTCTTC. Amino acids: CASSRGGLAGRNEQFF.